The T cell receptor beta chain described here comes from a study of T cells in women clearing cervical HPV infection. Study context: Case blood was drawn when the lesion was first found; control blood after infection became undetectable. Only a few women had HLA typing results available.

MY09/MY11 PCR detected cervical HPV DNA; dot-blot assigned genotypes. Comment on this clone: Read sequence stops 3 residues before the CDR3 end, and the germline J gene provides the missing end.

CDR3 length: 16 residues. CDR1 SGHDN and CDR2 FVKESK come from the germline V gene. V gave up 2 bases and J gave up 7 bases, with 17 bases separating them. Some clones are missing from TCRdb's copy, which holds only in-frame ones; the method was immunoSEQ multiplex PCR. This sample contains roughly 18,000 clones. This receptor was identified in a woman between 18 and 70 years old with a cervical HPV16 infection that either progressed to CIN3+ or cleared (not recorded which). The V call is TRBV14, the J call TRBJ2-2; D perhaps matches TRBD1 (7 bases). Input material: blood buffy coat. CDR3 amino acids: CASSQITGEASGELFF. CDR3 DNA, as far as it was read: TGTGCCAGCAGCCAAATCACAGGGGAGGCGAGCGGGGAG.